The present T cell receptor (beta chain) was sequenced within a study of T cell responses to AZD1222 COVID-19 vaccine. The data were produced by immunoSEQ multiplex PCR, yet TCRdb's version contains in-frame clones alone and is incomplete. The top ten hold about 4.5% of the sample, which has roughly 110,000 clones, about nine tenths seen once. This CDR3 is built from 13 residues. Between the trimmed V and J ends, which lost 5 bases and 2 bases, there was a span of 9 bases. Germline CDR1 and CDR2: MDHEN and SYDVKM. The clonotype comes from an adult in good health. The material was peripheral blood, obtained on day 0 of AZD1222 vaccination. This rearrangement joins TRBV28 to TRBJ2-5; a weak D match, TRBD1 (5 bases). The CDR3 DNA is TGTGCCAGCAGTGACAGCCTTCAAGAGACCCAGTACTTC. It translates to CASSDSLQETQYF. The variable domain in full, completed from reference TRBV28 and TRBJ2-5, reads DVKVTQSSRYLVKRTGEKVFLECVQDMDHENMFWYRQDPGLGLRLIYFSYDVKMKEKGDIPEGYSVSREKKERFSLILESASTNQTSMYLCASSDSLQETQYFGPGTRLLVL.